One and the same sample provided the 22 T cell receptor beta chains below, sequenced in a study of beta chain features in type 1 diabetes. Study outcomes and limitations: Moderate yet significant TCRB CDR3 shortening was seen in Type 1 diabetes patients in all four CD4+ subsets.

These receptors' antigens are unknown. Reverse transcribing all isolated RNA meant expressed TCRB transcripts were sequenced. The table came from immunoSEQ multiplex PCR; TCRdb's copy has only in-frame clones and leaves some out. The top ten clones hold approximately 1.3% of a sample with 120,000 to 150,000 clones, about 13% of them seen once. The sequencing sample was made of central memory CD4+ T cells from blood. These receptors originate from a man between 18 and 35 years old with type 1 diabetes.

This clone was counted many times. This chain joins TRBV7-2 and TRBJ2-3; D uncertain. Germline-derived CDR1 and CDR2 are SGHTA and FQGNSA. The germline V and J ends were trimmed by 4 bases and 6 bases, with 8 bases remaining between them. The CDR3 has 12 residues. CDR3 protein: CASSSDGDTQYF. The CDR3 bases are TGTGCCAGCAGCTCCGACGGGGATACGCAGTATTTT. The complete variable domain, with remaining parts taken from reference TRBV7-2 and TRBJ2-3, reads GAGVSQSPSNKVTEKGKDVELRCDPISGHTALYWYRQSLGQGLEFLIYFQGNSAPDKSGLPSDRFSAERTGGSVSTLTIQRTQQEDSAVYLCASSSDGDTQYFGPGTRLTVL.

The chain uses TRBV7-8 and TRBJ2-7, with D unclear. Germline loops: CDR1 SGHVS, CDR2 FQNEAQ. The length of the CDR3 is 15 residues. Between the trimmed V and J ends, which lost 5 bases and 3 bases, there was a span of 17 bases. CDR3 coding DNA: TGTGCCAGCAGCCCCATCCCGGACGGAGACTACGAGCAGTACTTC. It specifies CASSPIPDGDYEQYF.

The V call is TRBV5-1, the J call TRBJ1-1; 11 positions match TRBD1. The CDR3 covers 15 residues. Germline CDR1 is SGHRS and CDR2 is YFSETQ. V lost 0 bases, J lost 4 bases, and 2 bases stayed unmatched. The CDR3 coding sequence is TGCGCCAGCAGCTTGGTCGGGACAGGGGGCACTGAAGCTTTCTTT. It specifies CASSLVGTGGTEAFF.

This clone is a singleton in its sample. The chain links TRBV18 to TRBJ1-5, with D maybe TRBD1 (6 bases). The germline gives CDR1 KGHSH, CDR2 LQKENI. V lost 6 bases, J lost 5 bases, and 17 bases lay in between. The length of the CDR3 is 15 residues. The CDR3 spells CASSLDANRDQPQHF. DNA of the CDR3: TGTGCCAGCTCCCTAGACGCAAACAGGGATCAGCCCCAGCATTTT.

Comments on this clone: Compared with germline, one end of the junction differs, possibly owing to a read error. The CDR3 is CASREEGEQYF. The CDR3 coding sequence is TGTGCCAGCAGGGAAGAAGGCGAGCAGTACTTC. The genes are TRBV6-1 and TRBJ2-7; D call uncertain. This CDR3 contains 11 residues. The germline V gene has CDR1 MNHNS and CDR2 SASEGT.

This clone was seen more than once but under ten times. The chain carries TRBV19 and TRBJ2-2; possible D gene TRBD1, 6 bases. V gave up 2 bases and J gave up 4 bases, with 11 bases separating them. Germline V gene data show CDR1 as LNHDA and CDR2 as SQIVND (reference sequence). This CDR3 contains 15 residues. The CDR3 DNA reads TGTGCCAGTAGTATACAAGGACAGATCACCGGGGAGCTGTTTTTT. Translated, it gives CASSIQGQITGELFF.

V is TRBV19 and J is TRBJ1-2; unclear D gene. Germline CDR1 LNHDA, CDR2 SQIVND (reference sequence). Trimming pared 9 bases from V and 7 bases from J, leaving 21 bases between. This CDR3 comprises 14 residues. CDR3 in amino acids: CASSQGPNLTGYTF. The CDR3 nucleotides read TGTGCCAGCTCCCAAGGGCCAAACTTGACTGGCTACACCTTC.

This clone was seen a handful of times. The genes are TRBV29-1 and TRBJ1-5, with D uncertain. The CDR3 consists of 9 residues. The V and J ends lost 3 bases and 6 bases respectively, with 0 bases between them. Germline-derived CDR1 and CDR2 are SQVTM and ANQGSEA. The CDR3 DNA sequence: TGCAGCGTTGATCAGCCCCAGCATTTT. The encoded protein is CSVDQPQHF.

This clone was counted a few times. The chain is built from TRBV18 and TRBJ2-6, with a weak D call TRBD1 (6 bases). CDR1 and CDR2 from the germline V gene are KGHSH and LQKENI. The CDR3 has 17 residues. V lost 2 bases to trimming and J lost 2 bases, with 13 bases between them. In DNA, the CDR3 is TGTGCCAGCTCACCAACGACAGGCTTTACTGGGGCCAACGTCCTGACTTTC. Translation: CASSPTTGFTGANVLTF.

There are a few counts of this clone. The rearrangement uses TRBV4-1 and TRBJ2-6, with 8 bases lining up with TRBD1. Germline CDR1 and CDR2: MGHRA and YSYEKL. CDR3 length equals 21 residues. Germline trimming cut 4 bases from V and 0 bases from J; bases unmatched to any gene: 17. The CDR3 here is CASSRLNRDRWESSGANVLTF. CDR3 nucleotides: TGCGCCAGCAGCCGCCTTAACCGGGACAGGTGGGAGAGCTCTGGGGCCAACGTCCTGACTTTC.

The chain carries TRBV6-6 and TRBJ1-1; D remains unclear. Germline assignment: CDR1 MNHNY and CDR2 SVGAGI (reference sequence). The CDR3 consists of 11 residues. Trimming took off 3 bases at V and 11 bases at J, with 10 bases between the two ends. The CDR3 nucleotides read TGTGCCAGCAGTTATAATGCCGTGGCTTTCTTT. This translates into CASSYNAVAFF.

This clone was recorded many times. The chain couples TRBV7-9 to TRBJ2-2, with unresolved D. Trimming shortened V by 4 bases and J by 10 bases, and 10 bases separated the two germline ends. Per germline, CDR1 SEHNR and CDR2 FQNEAQ (reference sequence). The CDR3 has 12 residues. This CDR3 reads CASSSGLMELFF. The CDR3 DNA reads as TGTGCCAGCAGCTCCGGCCTTATGGAGCTGTTTTTT.

This clone was observed a few times. The chain combines TRBV6-6 with TRBJ2-2, with TRBD1 identical over 7 bases. The CDR3 is made up of 13 amino acids. V lost 6 bases, J lost 4 bases, and 2 bases stayed unmatched. CDR1 and CDR2 (germline): MNHNY, SVGAGI (reference sequence). The chain's CDR3 is CASRRQGTGELFF. CDR3 bases: TGTGCCAGCAGGCGACAGGGCACCGGGGAGCTGTTTTTT.

In its sample, this clone was seen a few times. The chain employs TRBV7-2 and TRBJ2-7; TRBD2 matches 8 bases. Germline assignment: CDR1 SGHTA and CDR2 FQGNSA. The CDR3 is 15 amino acids. The V and J ends lost 4 bases and 3 bases, in that order; junction bases with no gene match: 8. The CDR3 nucleotides read TGTGCCAGCAGCTCCCCTGGCGGGGGGATCTACGAGCAGTACTTC. Residues: CASSSPGGGIYEQYF.

The rearrangement joins TRBV5-1 to TRBJ2-5; 7 bases map to TRBD2. The CDR3 covers 16 residues. Germline CDR1 is SGHRS and CDR2 is YFSETQ. With 0 bases clipped from V and 4 bases from J, the junction kept 9 bases outside the gene matches. DNA for the CDR3: TGCGCCAGCAGCTTGGTGGCGGGGGTCGGTGGAGAGACCCAGTACTTC. Translated: CASSLVAGVGGETQYF.

This clone was recorded a few times. The chain uses TRBV10-3 and TRBJ2-7, with unresolved D. The CDR3 has 14 residues. Germline V lookup: CDR1 ENHRY, CDR2 SYGVKD. The V gene lost 10 bases and the J gene lost 2 bases, with 18 bases spanning the gap. CDR3 in DNA: TGTGCCAGCAGCTTTCAGCCGGACGCCTACGAGCAGTACTTC. Translating it yields CASSFQPDAYEQYF.

This clone was counted a few times. J is TRBJ2-5 and V is TRBV18, with TRBD2 as a possible D gene (6 bases). The CDR3 contains 15 residues. Germline V lookup: CDR1 KGHSH, CDR2 LQKENI. V lost 4 bases to trimming and J lost 1 base, with 13 bases between them. CDR3 sequence: CASSRGAGLQETQYF. DNA for the CDR3: TGTGCCAGCTCACGCGGCGCGGGACTCCAAGAGACCCAGTACTTC. Full variable domain (rest looked up from reference TRBV18 and TRBJ2-5): NAGVMQNPRHLVRRRGQEARLRCSPMKGHSHVYWYRQLPEEGLKFMVYLQKENIIDESGMPKERFSAEFPKEGPSILRIQQVVRGDSAAYFCASSRGAGLQETQYFGPGTRLLVL.

This clone was detected only a few times. The chain carries TRBV5-1 and TRBJ2-3; D possibly uses TRBD1 or TRBD2 (5 bases each). The V gene lost 0 bases and the J gene lost 0 bases, with 8 bases spanning the gap. Germline V CDR1 and CDR2: SGHRS, YFSETQ. The CDR3 sequence is 15 residues long. The CDR3 nucleotides are TGCGCCAGCAGCTTGGCCGGGGCTAGCACAGATACGCAGTATTTT. Residues: CASSLAGASTDTQYF.

A remark on this clone: Being one base from a much bigger clone, this may be a read error. This chain uses TRBV9 with TRBJ2-5; 8 nucleotides match TRBD1. This CDR3 comprises 15 residues. Germline values: CDR1 SGDLS, CDR2 YYNGEE. CDR3 DNA sequence: TGTGCCCGCAGCGTAGGAGCGCAGGGGGCGGAGACCCAGTACTTC. The encoded protein is CARSVGAQGAETQYF.

This clone was counted ten times or more. The V gene is TRBV4-2, the J gene TRBJ2-3, with a tentative D call TRBD2 (7 bases). Germline values: CDR1 LGHNA, CDR2 YNFKEQ. The CDR3 loop spans 14 amino acids. The V and J ends lost 4 bases and 5 bases respectively, with 13 bases between them. In DNA form, the CDR3 reads TGTGCCAGCAGCCCGGGGGGCCCGGTAGATACGCAGTATTTT. Protein product: CASSPGGPVDTQYF.

The CDR3: CASSLGDRRKETQYF. The CDR3 DNA reads TGCGCCAGCAGCTTAGGAGACAGGCGGAAAGAGACCCAGTACTTC. This chain connects TRBV5-1 to TRBJ2-5; tentative D call: TRBD1 (6 bases). The CDR3 extends over 15 amino acids. V lost 2 bases and J lost 3, with 14 bases in between. Per germline, CDR1 SGHRS and CDR2 YFSETQ. Combining the CDR3 with reference TRBV5-1 and TRBJ2-5 gives the whole variable domain KAGVTQTPRYLIKTRGQQVTLSCSPISGHRSVSWYQQTPGQGLQFLFEYFSETQRNKGNFPGRFSGRQFSNSRSEMNVSTLELGDSALYLCASSLGDRRKETQYFGPGTRLLVL.

This clone was observed a few times. This chain links TRBV4-2 with TRBJ2-7; maybe TRBD2 (6 bases). Per the germline V gene, CDR1 is LGHNA and CDR2 is YNFKEQ. The CDR3 is 16 amino acids. Trimming took off 1 base at V and 5 bases at J, with 18 bases between the two ends. The CDR3 protein is CASSQGSVGGVDEQYF. The DNA for the CDR3 is TGTGCCAGCAGCCAAGGATCGGTCGGGGGAGTGGACGAGCAGTACTTC.